These T cell receptor beta chains were read from a single sample in a study of T cells in localized non-small cell lung cancer. TCRdb's copy holds only in-frame clones and misses some; the assay was immunoSEQ multiplex PCR. The data hold roughly 24,000 clones, with around 90% observed a single time. This specimen consisted of peripheral blood, obtained before any cancer treatment. All receptors derive from a female donor older than 55 with stage II squamous cell lung carcinoma. Each CDR3 is given with its conserved first and last residue. Fields, in order: D gene, J gene, V gene, clone size, CDR3 DNA, CDR3 protein. The D gene is left open where the match is weak. Size is stated for part of the rows, as once, few or many counts, or as a class when the clone is expanded.

D gene: .
J gene: TRBJ2-7
V gene: TRBV6-6
clone size: .
CDR3 DNA: TGTGCCAGCAGTTATCTGGGGGAAACCATCGGGCAGTACTTC
CDR3 protein: CASSYLGETIGQYF

D gene: .
J gene: TRBJ1-1
V gene: TRBV4-1
clone size: .
CDR3 DNA: TGCGCCAGCAGCCAAGGGTCTGAAGCTTTCTTT
CDR3 protein: CASSQGSEAFF

D gene: .
J gene: TRBJ1-2
V gene: TRBV2
clone size: .
CDR3 DNA: TGTGCCAGCAGTGCTAGCCCGCGGGCGGGCTACACCTTC
CDR3 protein: CASSASPRAGYTF

D gene: .
J gene: TRBJ1-4
V gene: TRBV18
clone size: .
CDR3 DNA: TGTGCCAGCTCACTCCGGGTGGTGGGAGCGGAAGAAAAACTGTTTTTT
CDR3 protein: CASSLRVVGAEEKLFF

D gene: .
J gene: TRBJ2-1
V gene: TRBV5-1
clone size: .
CDR3 DNA: TGCGCCAGCAGCGAGACTGCGGCTTCCTACAATGAGCAGTTCTTC
CDR3 protein: CASSETAASYNEQFF

D gene: .
J gene: TRBJ1-1
V gene: TRBV7-9
clone size: .
CDR3 DNA: TGTGCCAGCAGCCCCCCGCTGCACAGGGCTCCGACGGGAGCTTTCTTT
CDR3 protein: CASSPPLHRAPTGAFF

D gene: TRBD1
J gene: TRBJ2-6
V gene: TRBV7-3
clone size: .
CDR3 DNA: TGTGCCAGCAGCGCGCCGGCGGACAGGGGCCTCTCTGGGGCCAACGTCCTGACTTTC
CDR3 protein: CASSAPADRGLSGANVLTF

D gene: .
J gene: TRBJ1-1
V gene: TRBV9
clone size: .
CDR3 DNA: TGTGCCAGCAGCGAAGCAACCAGTAACACTGAAGCTTTCTTT
CDR3 protein: CASSEATSNTEAFF

D gene: .
J gene: TRBJ2-2
V gene: TRBV29-1
clone size: .
CDR3 DNA: TGCAGCGTTCGGGCCGCCGACACCGGGGAGCTGTTTTTT
CDR3 protein: CSVRAADTGELFF

D gene: TRBD1
J gene: TRBJ1-2
V gene: TRBV14
clone size: .
CDR3 DNA: TGTGCCAGCAGCCAATTGGGAGGGGGCCGTGGCTACACCTTC
CDR3 protein: CASSQLGGGRGYTF

D gene: .
J gene: TRBJ2-7
V gene: TRBV11-2
clone size: .
CDR3 DNA: TGTGCCAGCAGTTCTCAGGGCTACGAGCAGTACTTC
CDR3 protein: CASSSQGYEQYF

D gene: TRBD1
J gene: TRBJ2-7
V gene: TRBV5-4
clone size: once
CDR3 DNA: TGTGCCAGCAGCGTCACAGGGGGGTCCTACGAGCAGTACTTC
CDR3 protein: CASSVTGGSYEQYF

D gene: .
J gene: TRBJ1-1
V gene: TRBV11-2
clone size: .
CDR3 DNA: TGTGCCAGCAGCTTAGGGCCCAGTGGGGGGGGCCAAGGTGAAGCTTTCTTT
CDR3 protein: CASSLGPSGGGQGEAFF

D gene: .
J gene: TRBJ2-3
V gene: TRBV7-2
clone size: .
CDR3 DNA: TGTGCCAGCAGCCCTCGTTGGACGGCAGATACGCAGTATTTT
CDR3 protein: CASSPRWTADTQYF

D gene: TRBD2
J gene: TRBJ2-5
V gene: TRBV29-1
clone size: .
CDR3 DNA: TGCAGCGTTGACCGGGGGACTAGTATGGAGACCCAGTACTTC
CDR3 protein: CSVDRGTSMETQYF

D gene: .
J gene: TRBJ1-5
V gene: TRBV21-1
clone size: .
CDR3 DNA: TGTGCCAGCAGCCAACATCCGACGGAAAGGTATCAGCCCCAGCATTTT
CDR3 protein: CASSQHPTERYQPQHF

D gene: TRBD1
J gene: TRBJ1-2
V gene: TRBV7-8
clone size: .
CDR3 DNA: TGTGCCAGCAGCCCAGGGGGGTTCCACTATGGCTACACCTTC
CDR3 protein: CASSPGGFHYGYTF

D gene: .
J gene: TRBJ2-4
V gene: TRBV25-1
clone size: .
CDR3 DNA: TGTGCCAGCAGTGATCTGGACTATCCAAACATTCAGTACTTC
CDR3 protein: CASSDLDYPNIQYF

D gene: .
J gene: TRBJ2-7
V gene: TRBV7-3
clone size: .
CDR3 DNA: TGTGCCAGCAGCTTCAATGGGGACGAGCAGTACTTC
CDR3 protein: CASSFNGDEQYF

D gene: .
J gene: TRBJ1-1
V gene: TRBV12-1
clone size: .
CDR3 DNA: TGTGAGCGGCCTGAAGCTTTCTTT
CDR3 protein: CERPEAFF

D gene: .
J gene: TRBJ2-1
V gene: TRBV18
clone size: .
CDR3 DNA: TGTGCCAGCTCACCACTCAGAAATGAGCAGTTCTTC
CDR3 protein: CASSPLRNEQFF

D gene: .
J gene: TRBJ1-3
V gene: TRBV29-1
clone size: .
CDR3 DNA: TGCAGCGTCGAGACAGTCAACTCTGGAAACACCATATATTTT
CDR3 protein: CSVETVNSGNTIYF

D gene: .
J gene: TRBJ1-5
V gene: TRBV9
clone size: .
CDR3 DNA: TGTGCCAGCAGCGTACGCCCCAGGAGAAATAGCAATCAGCCCCAGCATTTT
CDR3 protein: CASSVRPRRNSNQPQHF

D gene: .
J gene: TRBJ2-7
V gene: TRBV29-1
clone size: .
CDR3 DNA: TGCAGCGTTGAGGGGTCCCGGGACACATTGGGCTACGAGCAGTACTTC
CDR3 protein: CSVEGSRDTLGYEQYF

D gene: .
J gene: TRBJ2-1
V gene: TRBV7-9
clone size: few
CDR3 DNA: TGTGCCAGCAGCTTAGGTCGGAACAATGAGCAGTTCTTC
CDR3 protein: CASSLGRNNEQFF

D gene: .
J gene: TRBJ2-3
V gene: TRBV5-1
clone size: .
CDR3 DNA: TGCGCCAGCAGGCAGGGGGGTCCAGATACGCAGTATTTT
CDR3 protein: CASRQGGPDTQYF

D gene: TRBD2
J gene: TRBJ2-3
V gene: TRBV5-5
clone size: once
CDR3 DNA: TGTGCCAGCAGCTTGGCCGCTAGCGGGGGCACAGATACGCAGTATTTT
CDR3 protein: CASSLAASGGTDTQYF

D gene: .
J gene: TRBJ1-5
V gene: TRBV25-1
clone size: .
CDR3 DNA: TGTGCCAGCAGTGGGGCCGGGAGCACTCAGCCCCAGCATTTT
CDR3 protein: CASSGAGSTQPQHF

D gene: .
J gene: TRBJ2-2
V gene: TRBV7-9
clone size: once
CDR3 DNA: TGTGCTACTGGTTTCCTGGCGGGAAAGGGCACCGGGGAGCTGTTTTTT
CDR3 protein: CATGFLAGKGTGELFF

D gene: .
J gene: TRBJ2-7
V gene: TRBV28
clone size: .
CDR3 DNA: TGTGCCAGCAGTCCCCTTCGGACTGGCTACGAGCAGTACTTC
CDR3 protein: CASSPLRTGYEQYF

D gene: .
J gene: TRBJ1-5
V gene: TRBV15
clone size: few
CDR3 DNA: TGTGCCACCAGCAGAGATTTAAGTCCCAATCAGCCCCAGCATTTT
CDR3 protein: CATSRDLSPNQPQHF

D gene: TRBD2
J gene: TRBJ2-1
V gene: TRBV5-1
clone size: .
CDR3 DNA: TGCGCCAGCAGCTTGTTCACTAGCGGGACCAACAATGAGCAGTTCTTC
CDR3 protein: CASSLFTSGTNNEQFF

D gene: .
J gene: TRBJ2-3
V gene: TRBV7-2
clone size: .
CDR3 DNA: TGTGCCAGCAGCCAGGTGGCAGATACGCAGTATTTT
CDR3 protein: CASSQVADTQYF

D gene: .
J gene: TRBJ2-7
V gene: TRBV18
clone size: .
CDR3 DNA: TGTGCCAGCTCCCGTGACCGCTACGAGCAGTACTTC
CDR3 protein: CASSRDRYEQYF

D gene: TRBD1
J gene: TRBJ1-3
V gene: TRBV28
clone size: .
CDR3 DNA: TGTGCCAGCAGAAAACAGGGGGCTAGGGCTGGAAACACCATATATTTT
CDR3 protein: CASRKQGARAGNTIYF

D gene: .
J gene: TRBJ1-5
V gene: TRBV30
clone size: .
CDR3 DNA: TGTGCCTGGACCCCACGGGGGCAGATTAGCAATCAGCCCCAGCATTTT
CDR3 protein: CAWTPRGQISNQPQHF

D gene: TRBD1
J gene: TRBJ2-5
V gene: TRBV25-1
clone size: .
CDR3 DNA: TGTGCCAGCAGTGCACAGGGGTTAGGAGAGACCCAGTACTTC
CDR3 protein: CASSAQGLGETQYF

D gene: TRBD2
J gene: TRBJ2-1
V gene: TRBV7-6
clone size: .
CDR3 DNA: TGTGCCAGCAGCCCTTTAGCGGGTGAGCAGTTCTTC
CDR3 protein: CASSPLAGEQFF

D gene: .
J gene: TRBJ2-3
V gene: TRBV11-3
clone size: .
CDR3 DNA: TGTGCCAGCAGCTCCGGGGCGGCAGATACGCAGTATTTT
CDR3 protein: CASSSGAADTQYF

D gene: TRBD2
J gene: TRBJ2-7
V gene: TRBV2
clone size: .
CDR3 DNA: TGTGCCAGCAGTGAAACGCGAGCGGGGGCGGCCCCGGAACTCGAGCAGTACTTC
CDR3 protein: CASSETRAGAAPELEQYF

D gene: .
J gene: TRBJ2-5
V gene: TRBV5-6
clone size: .
CDR3 DNA: TGTGCCAGCAGCTTGGCGGGGTTCCAAGAGACCCAGTACTTC
CDR3 protein: CASSLAGFQETQYF

D gene: .
J gene: TRBJ2-2
V gene: TRBV7-9
clone size: .
CDR3 DNA: TGTGCCAGCAGCTTGGGCCATATCACCGGGGAGCTGTTTTTT
CDR3 protein: CASSLGHITGELFF

D gene: .
J gene: TRBJ2-6
V gene: TRBV5-4
clone size: .
CDR3 DNA: TGTGCCAGCAGCTTGAGGCGTGGGGCTGGGGCCAACGTCCTGACTTTC
CDR3 protein: CASSLRRGAGANVLTF

D gene: TRBD1
J gene: TRBJ1-4
V gene: TRBV18
clone size: .
CDR3 DNA: TGTGCCAGCTCAGCCCCCGGGGACAGTGAAAAACTGTTTTTT
CDR3 protein: CASSAPGDSEKLFF

D gene: .
J gene: TRBJ1-6
V gene: TRBV14
clone size: .
CDR3 DNA: TGTGCCAGCAGCCAAGTTGGGGCTTCACCCCTCCACTTT
CDR3 protein: CASSQVGASPLHF

D gene: .
J gene: TRBJ1-1
V gene: TRBV11-2
clone size: .
CDR3 DNA: TGTGCCAGCAGCTTAGCCCCACGGGTGAACACTGAAGCTTTCTTT
CDR3 protein: CASSLAPRVNTEAFF

D gene: .
J gene: TRBJ1-6
V gene: TRBV5-6
clone size: once
CDR3 DNA: TGTGCCAGCAGCTTGAGAAGGGGCAACTCACCCTTCCACTTT
CDR3 protein: CASSLRRGNSPFHF

D gene: .
J gene: TRBJ1-2
V gene: TRBV14
clone size: .
CDR3 DNA: TGTGCCAGCAGCCAAGATTTGGGCCTTTCCTACACCTTC
CDR3 protein: CASSQDLGLSYTF

D gene: TRBD1
J gene: TRBJ1-4
V gene: TRBV4-2
clone size: .
CDR3 DNA: TGTGCCAGCAGCCAAGCGGGACAGAATAATGAAAAACTGTTTTTT
CDR3 protein: CASSQAGQNNEKLFF

D gene: .
J gene: TRBJ2-5
V gene: TRBV28
clone size: .
CDR3 DNA: TGTGCCAGCAGTTTCGGAGGGGGGGAAGAGACCCAGTACTTC
CDR3 protein: CASSFGGGEETQYF

D gene: .
J gene: TRBJ2-7
V gene: TRBV28
clone size: .
CDR3 DNA: TGTGCCAGCAGCTCGGCCTTTGGGCAGTACTTC
CDR3 protein: CASSSAFGQYF

D gene: .
J gene: TRBJ2-2
V gene: TRBV9
clone size: .
CDR3 DNA: TGTGCCAGCAGCTTGGTCGGGAGGAACACCGGGGAGCTGTTTTTT
CDR3 protein: CASSLVGRNTGELFF

D gene: TRBD1
J gene: TRBJ2-1
V gene: TRBV5-4
clone size: .
CDR3 DNA: TGTGCCAGCAGACCGGGACAGGACCGCTACAATGAGCAGTTCTTC
CDR3 protein: CASRPGQDRYNEQFF

D gene: TRBD2
J gene: TRBJ2-1
V gene: TRBV5-1
clone size: .
CDR3 DNA: TGCGCCAGCAGCTTGGCCCGGGACTATAGTTTTCATGAGCAGTTCTTC
CDR3 protein: CASSLARDYSFHEQFF

D gene: TRBD1
J gene: TRBJ1-2
V gene: TRBV9
clone size: once
CDR3 DNA: TGTGCCAGCAGCGAGGGACAGGGGTTCTTCGTGAGTGGCTACACCTTC
CDR3 protein: CASSEGQGFFVSGYTF